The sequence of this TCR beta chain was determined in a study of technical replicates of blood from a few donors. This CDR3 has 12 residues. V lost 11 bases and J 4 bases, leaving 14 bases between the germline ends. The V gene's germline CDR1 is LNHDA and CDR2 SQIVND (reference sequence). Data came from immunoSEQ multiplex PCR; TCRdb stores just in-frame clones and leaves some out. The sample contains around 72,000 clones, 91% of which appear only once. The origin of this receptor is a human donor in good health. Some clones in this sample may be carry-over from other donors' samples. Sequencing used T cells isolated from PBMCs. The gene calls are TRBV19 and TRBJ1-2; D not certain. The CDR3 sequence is CACGQELYGYTF. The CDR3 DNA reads TGTGCCTGCGGGCAGGAACTCTATGGCTACACCTTC.